This T cell receptor beta chain emerged from a study of naive and memory T cell subsets. Two oligonucleotides, mixed equimolar, formed the beta constant-region primer covering TRBC1 and TRBC2. Nested alpha and beta constant-region primers with the SP2 primer drove four PCR rounds on ligated cDNA. TCRdb re-analysed the UMI-ligation and nested PCR reads in MiXCR, keeping a single row per CDR3 protein. The sample shows about 120,000 distinct CDR3 sequences, around a third of them seen only once. The CDR3 runs to 16 residues. V lost 3 bases, J lost 0 bases, and 6 bases stayed unmatched. The germline V gene encodes CDR1 KGHDR and CDR2 SFDVKD.

The sequence was obtained from a human donor in good health. The genes are TRBV24-1 and TRBJ2-5; the match to TRBD2 covers 7 bases. Sequenced material: central memory CD4+ T cells from blood. The CDR3 nucleotides are TGTGCCACCAGTGATCGAGGACTAGTTGACCAAGAGACCCAGTACTTC. It encodes CATSDRGLVDQETQYF.